Below, 20 T cell receptor beta chains from the same sample are listed, as sequenced in a study of cytomegalovirus exposure and HLA in healthy donors. The primer mix had 60 Vbeta and 13 Jbeta primers. Generated by immunoSEQ multiplex PCR, the TCRdb table keeps only in-frame clones and is missing some. This table holds tens of thousands of clones, roughly 67% found once. Sequenced input: PBMCs. The receptors come from a man in his forties in good health and CMV-seropositive.

This chain joins TRBV7-2 and TRBJ2-3; maybe TRBD2 (5 bases). The germline gives CDR1 SGHTA, CDR2 FQGNSA. CDR3 size: 12 residues. Trimming removed 4 bases from V and 6 bases from J, with 8 bases in between. The chain's CDR3 is CASSSRGDTQYF. For the CDR3, the DNA is TGTGCCAGCAGCTCCCGCGGGGATACGCAGTATTTT.

V and J are TRBV20-1 and TRBJ1-1, with D tentatively TRBD1 (6 bases). Germline assignment: CDR1 DFQATT and CDR2 SNEGSKA (reference sequence). V was clipped by 1 base and J by 11 bases, with 8 bases between them. The CDR3 contains 10 residues. In nucleotides, the CDR3 is TGCAGTGCTAGAGGGACAGTGGCTTTCTTT. Translated: CSARGTVAFF.

The rearrangement links TRBV4-3 to TRBJ2-3, with D perhaps TRBD2 (6 bases). Trimming left V 4 bases short and J 4 bases short, with 15 bases between. This CDR3 is built from 15 residues. Germline values: CDR1 LGHNA, CDR2 YSLEER. CDR3 sequence reads: CASSRQLARADTQYF. The CDR3 DNA is TGCGCCAGCAGCCGACAACTAGCTCGGGCAGATACGCAGTATTTT.

The rearrangement joins TRBV10-3 to TRBJ2-7; a possible D gene is TRBD1 (5 bases). Germline assignment: CDR1 ENHRY and CDR2 SYGVKD. With 5 bases removed from V and 0 bases from J, the gap between germline ends came to 8 bases. The CDR3 loop spans 13 amino acids. In DNA form, the CDR3 reads TGTGCCATCAGTACGGACACCTCCTACGAGCAGTACTTC. The encoded protein is CAISTDTSYEQYF.

The chain is built from TRBV19 and TRBJ1-2; 9 bases agree with TRBD1. CDR3 length: 14 amino acids. Germline CDR1 is LNHDA and CDR2 is SQIVND (reference sequence). The junction had 9 bases not matched to a gene; V was cut back by 6 bases and J by 7 bases. In DNA, the CDR3 is TGTGCCAGTAGCTCGCACAGGGGGCGGAGTGGCTACACCTTC. It translates to CASSSHRGRSGYTF.

The chain's CDR3 is CASSRPGETQYF. For the CDR3, the DNA is TGCGCCAGCAGCCGCCCCGGGGAGACCCAGTACTTC. J is TRBJ2-5 and V is TRBV5-1; D not certain. The CDR3 spans 12 residues. V was trimmed by 4 bases and J by 5 bases, leaving 9 bases between them. Per germline, CDR1 SGHRS and CDR2 YFSETQ.

The sample holds a few counts of this clone. The chain employs TRBV5-1 and TRBJ1-1, with D possibly being TRBD1 (6 bases). Trimming cost V 1 base and J 1 base, with 11 bases left between them. This CDR3 has 15 amino acids. The germline CDR1 and CDR2 sequences are SGHRS and YFSETQ. The CDR3 is CASSLSVQGNTEAFF. The CDR3, as DNA: TGCGCCAGCAGCTTGAGCGTACAGGGGAACACTGAAGCTTTCTTT. Looking up the rest from reference TRBV5-1 and TRBJ1-1 gives the full variable domain: KAGVTQTPRYLIKTRGQQVTLSCSPISGHRSVSWYQQTPGQGLQFLFEYFSETQRNKGNFPGRFSGRQFSNSRSEMNVSTLELGDSALYLCASSLSVQGNTEAFFGQGTRLTVV.

V and J are TRBV7-3 and TRBJ2-1; 10 bases align to TRBD2. Per germline, CDR1 SGHTA and CDR2 FQGTGA. V lost 2 bases and J lost 7; bases outside the gene matches: 5. The CDR3 runs to 15 residues. The chain's CDR3 is CASSLSSGSGNEQFF. The CDR3 DNA sequence: TGTGCCAGCAGCTTATCTAGCGGGAGCGGTAATGAGCAGTTCTTC.

The genes are TRBV7-9 and TRBJ1-1; D is possibly TRBD1 (6 bases). Per the germline V gene, CDR1 is SEHNR and CDR2 is FQNEAQ (reference sequence). Between the trimmed V and J ends, which lost 3 bases and 8 bases, there was a span of 16 bases. The CDR3 sequence is 14 residues long. CDR3 sequence reads: CASSLHKAQGEAFF. CDR3 DNA sequence: TGTGCCAGCAGCTTGCACAAGGCCCAGGGGGAAGCTTTCTTT.

There are a few counts of this clone. The chain uses TRBV5-1 and TRBJ2-1; 10 positions agree with TRBD1. After removal of 4 bases from V and 8 bases from J, the junction contained 15 bases not matched to a gene. The CDR3 length is 17 residues. The V gene's germline CDR1 is SGHRS and CDR2 YFSETQ. The CDR3 DNA follows: TGCGCCAGCAGCCTACCTTCCAGGACAGGGGGAGGGGATGAGCAGTTCTTC. Protein sequence: CASSLPSRTGGGDEQFF.

This clone was recorded only once. J is TRBJ1-5 and V is TRBV6-6; the match to TRBD1 covers 10 bases. The CDR3 is made up of 14 amino acids. Germline trimming cut 6 bases from V and 5 bases from J; bases unmatched to any gene: 4. Germline CDR1 and CDR2: MNHNY and SVGAGI (reference sequence). The CDR3 loop reads CASSWDRGDQPQHF. The CDR3 region has the DNA TGTGCCAGCAGCTGGGACAGGGGAGATCAGCCCCAGCATTTT.

This clone was observed once. The genes are TRBV6-5 and TRBJ2-7, with TRBD1 as a possible D gene (6 bases). Germline V lookup: CDR1 MNHEY, CDR2 SVGAGI. CDR3 length equals 14 residues. V was trimmed by 4 bases and J by 0 bases, leaving 10 bases between them. The CDR3 here is CASSSGTYSYEQYF. CDR3 bases: TGTGCCAGCAGTTCCGGGACATACTCCTACGAGCAGTACTTC.

This chain joins TRBV11-2 and TRBJ1-1; a possible D gene is TRBD1 (6 bases). The CDR3 has 14 amino acids. Germline CDR1 SGHAT, CDR2 FQNNGV. Trimming removed 7 bases at V and 0 bases at J, with 12 bases between. The CDR3 bases are TGTGCCAGCACCGCAGGGGTTTTGAACACTGAAGCTTTCTTT. Translated, it gives CASTAGVLNTEAFF.

The chain carries TRBV7-8 and TRBJ2-1; 8 bases fit TRBD2. Germline values: CDR1 SGHVS, CDR2 FQNEAQ. The length of the CDR3 is 15 residues. V trimming: 4 bases; J trimming: 3 bases; junction bases outside the gene matches: 5. CDR3 bases: TGTGCCAGCAGCTCCTTAGCGGGAATCTACAATGAGCAGTTCTTC. Encoded protein: CASSSLAGIYNEQFF.

The chain employs TRBV7-2 and TRBJ1-5; TRBD1 matches 7 bases. Germline-derived CDR1 and CDR2 are SGHTA and FQGNSA. The V and J ends lost 5 bases and 12 bases, in that order; junction bases with no gene match: 13. The CDR3 contains 14 residues. DNA of the CDR3: TGTGCCAGCAGCCGCCAGGGGGATTTTGGAGACCAGCATTTT. As protein: CASSRQGDFGDQHF.

This chain uses TRBV7-2 with TRBJ1-2, with 7 bases aligning to TRBD1. Germline assignment: CDR1 SGHTA and CDR2 FQGNSA. Trimming at V came to 0 bases and at J to 0 bases, leaving 7 bases not matched to a gene. This CDR3 spans 17 amino acids. The CDR3 reads CASSLAPGGLANYGYTF. The CDR3 bases are TGTGCCAGCAGCTTAGCGCCAGGGGGATTAGCTAACTATGGCTACACCTTC.

This clone was recorded a few times. The gene calls are TRBV6-8 and TRBJ2-1, with 9 bases identical to TRBD2. The CDR3 loop spans 17 amino acids. Unmatched junction bases numbered 16, after V lost 6 bases and J lost 7 bases. CDR1 MNHGY and CDR2 SAAAGT come from the germline V gene. In DNA, the CDR3 is TGTGCCAGCAGGCGACGCCCGGGACTAGCCTTCACGAATGAGCAGTTCTTC. Amino acids: CASRRRPGLAFTNEQFF.

The chain couples TRBV7-8 to TRBJ2-1; 8 nucleotides agree with TRBD2. In germline, CDR1 is SGHVS, CDR2 FQNEAQ. CDR3 length: 17 amino acids. Unmatched junction bases numbered 6, after V lost 2 bases and J lost 0 bases. CDR3 DNA sequence: TGTGCCAGCAGCTTATGGTGGAGCGGGAGCTCCTACAATGAGCAGTTCTTC. It codes for CASSLWWSGSSYNEQFF.

The V call is TRBV5-4, the J call TRBJ1-5, with D uncertain. The V gene's germline CDR1 is SGHNT and CDR2 YYREEE (reference sequence). Trimming removed 0 bases from V and 8 bases from J, with 9 bases in between. The CDR3 contains 13 residues. This chain's CDR3 is CASSLGSAEPQHF. As DNA, the CDR3 is TGTGCCAGCAGCTTGGGATCCGCGGAGCCCCAGCATTTT.

This chain connects TRBV29-1 to TRBJ2-2, with D perhaps TRBD2 (7 bases). Trimming pared 7 bases from V and 1 base from J, leaving 16 bases between. Germline V lookup: CDR1 SQVTM, CDR2 ANQGSEA. CDR3 length: 15 amino acids. CDR3 bases: TGCAGCGCCGGAGGGGGGGGAAAGAACACCGGGGAGCTGTTTTTT. This encodes CSAGGGGKNTGELFF.